Sequencing of this T cell receptor (beta chain) was carried out in a study of identical twins. Losses at the gene ends were 5 bases for V and 4 bases for J; bases not matched to a gene: 6. CDR3 length equals 15 residues. MiXCR, run by TCRdb on the 5' RACE reads, gives a single entry per CDR3 protein. This repertoire shows around 1.7 million distinct CDR3 sequences, around 29% found once; its top ten account for about 0.25%. The sequence came from a newborn girl in good health. V and J are TRBV12-3 or TRBV12-4 and TRBJ2-1; 9 bases are a match to TRBD2. Source material: cord blood. CDR3 nucleotide sequence: TGTGCCAGCAGTATTAGCGGGAGCTGGTACAATGAGCAGTTCTTC. Its translation is CASSISGSWYNEQFF.